The 13 T cell receptor beta chains below come from one sample, sequenced in a study of identical twins. TCRdb re-analysed the 5' RACE reads in MiXCR, keeping a single row per CDR3 protein. The sample lists around 1.7 million distinct CDR3 sequences; about 32% were seen once. Sequencing used cord blood. All receptors come from a newborn girl in good health.

A remark on this clonotype: This clone may be a read error of a much larger clone one base away. The rearrangement uses TRBV10-3 and TRBJ2-7, with D perhaps assigned TRBD1 or TRBD2 (5 bases each). The germline gives CDR1 ENHRY, CDR2 SYGVKD. Trimming left V 3 bases short and J 7 bases short, with 13 bases between. The CDR3 length is 13 residues. The CDR3 is CAISEEGLGEQYF. As DNA, the CDR3 is TGTGCCATCAGTGAAGAGGGGCTCGGTGAGCAGTACTTC.

A few counts support this clonotype. The rearrangement uses TRBV14 and TRBJ2-5; D possibly corresponds to TRBD1 (5 bases). The germline V gene encodes CDR1 SGHDN and CDR2 FVKESK. The CDR3 consists of 16 residues. The ends were cut back, 4 bases at V and 0 bases at J, with 15 bases in the middle. The CDR3 sequence is CASSPGAGYYQETQYF. The CDR3 coding sequence is TGTGCCAGCAGCCCCGGAGCAGGGTACTACCAAGAGACCCAGTACTTC.

The chain has TRBV6-6 and TRBJ2-1; D uncertain. V lost 3 bases and J 13 bases, leaving 16 bases between the germline ends. In germline, CDR1 is MNHNY, CDR2 SVGAGI (reference sequence). CDR3 size: 13 residues. In DNA form, the CDR3 reads TGTGCCAGCAGTTATATCTTTGGCGAGACCCAGTTCTTC. Protein: CASSYIFGETQFF.

This clonotype was seen a few times. The rearrangement links TRBV27 to TRBJ1-6; 7 nucleotides match TRBD1. CDR3 size: 15 residues. Germline CDR1 is MNHEY and CDR2 is SMNVEV (reference sequence). Losses at the gene ends were 7 bases for V and 5 bases for J; bases not matched to a gene: 8. The CDR3 DNA follows: TGTGCCAGCACCCCTGGGACAGCCCATAATTCACCCCTCCACTTT. This encodes CASTPGTAHNSPLHF.

This clonotype appeared a few times. The rearrangement joins TRBV5-1 to TRBJ1-2; D might be TRBD1 (6 bases). Germline V CDR1 and CDR2: SGHRS, YFSETQ. With 5 bases removed from V and 4 bases from J, the gap between germline ends came to 21 bases. The CDR3 contains 16 residues. This CDR3 is CASRMHVTGLFYGYTF. CDR3 coding DNA: TGCGCCAGCAGGATGCATGTTACAGGGCTTTTCTATGGCTACACCTTC. Using reference TRBV5-1 and TRBJ1-2 for the parts outside the CDR3, the full variable domain is KAGVTQTPRYLIKTRGQQVTLSCSPISGHRSVSWYQQTPGQGLQFLFEYFSETQRNKGNFPGRFSGRQFSNSRSEMNVSTLELGDSALYLCASRMHVTGLFYGYTFGSGTRLTVV.

There are a few counts of this clonotype. This rearrangement joins TRBV5-1 to TRBJ2-7; 8 bases fit TRBD1. Trimming at V came to 4 bases and at J to 7 bases, leaving 10 bases not matched to a gene. CDR3 size: 14 residues. Germline V gene lookup returns CDR1 SGHRS and CDR2 YFSETQ. The CDR3 is CASSPRTGLEEQYF. In nucleotides, the CDR3 is TGCGCCAGCAGCCCAAGGACAGGGCTTGAAGAGCAGTACTTC.

The rearrangement links TRBV7-9 to TRBJ1-2; D not resolved. Trimming removed 3 bases at V and 3 bases at J, with 14 bases between. The germline V gene has CDR1 SEHNR and CDR2 FQNEAQ (reference sequence). The CDR3 consists of 15 residues. CDR3 nucleotide sequence: TGTGCCAGCAGCTTTTCCTCATTGACCCACTATGGCTACACCTTC. It yields the protein CASSFSSLTHYGYTF.

The chain joins TRBV20-1 to TRBJ2-5; 9 positions agree with TRBD2. The V segment lost 5 bases and the J segment 0 bases; nucleotides outside the gene matches: 4. CDR1 and CDR2 (germline): DFQATT, SNEGSKA (reference sequence). This CDR3 spans 14 amino acids. The CDR3 reads CSALAGVYQETQYF. The CDR3 region has the DNA TGCAGTGCTTTAGCGGGGGTCTACCAAGAGACCCAGTACTTC.

Here the CDR3 DNA reads TGTGCCAGCAGTAGCGGGGGGCTTAACACCGGGGAGCTGTTTTTT. It yields the protein CASSSGGLNTGELFF. The chain carries TRBV28 and TRBJ2-2, with 9 bases identical to TRBD2. This CDR3 is built from 15 residues. The trim removed 5 bases at V and 2 bases at J, leaving 3 bases unmatched. The germline gives CDR1 MDHEN, CDR2 SYDVKM.

In this sample, this clonotype turned up a few times. V usage is TRBV13 and J usage is TRBJ1-2; a weak D match, TRBD1 (5 bases). This CDR3 has 14 residues. Per germline, CDR1 PRHDT and CDR2 FYEKMQ (reference sequence). V was clipped by 3 bases and J by 4 bases, with 12 bases between them. This CDR3 is CASSFLGGGYGYTF. Written as DNA, the CDR3 is TGTGCCAGCAGCTTTTTAGGTGGGGGCTATGGCTACACCTTC.

CDR3 bases: TGTGCCAGCAGGCTCGGTGGAGGCAACGGCTACACCTTC. It encodes CASRLGGGNGYTF. V gene TRBV2 combines with J gene TRBJ1-2; no firm D call. V lost 6 bases, J lost 8 bases, and 16 bases lay in between. Germline V lookup: CDR1 SNHLY, CDR2 FYNNEI. The CDR3 covers 13 residues.

The V and J genes are TRBV6-6 and TRBJ1-5; D not resolved. CDR1 is MNHNY, CDR2 SVGAGI, per germline (reference sequence). The CDR3 loop spans 15 amino acids. Deletions cut 0 bases from V and 7 bases from J, with 13 bases between. CDR3 nucleotides: TGTGCCAGCAGTTACTCGGTACAACGGGGACAGCCCCAGCATTTT. Encoded protein: CASSYSVQRGQPQHF.

The sample holds a few counts of this clonotype. The chain links TRBV4-2 to TRBJ2-3, with 9 nucleotides matching TRBD2. V gave up 0 bases and J gave up 6 bases; unmatched junction bases: 10. The CDR3 spans 17 residues. The germline CDR1 and CDR2 sequences are LGHNA and YNFKEQ. This CDR3 is CASSQDTASGATDTQYF. Here the CDR3 DNA reads TGTGCCAGCAGCCAAGATACGGCTAGCGGGGCAACCGATACGCAGTATTTT.